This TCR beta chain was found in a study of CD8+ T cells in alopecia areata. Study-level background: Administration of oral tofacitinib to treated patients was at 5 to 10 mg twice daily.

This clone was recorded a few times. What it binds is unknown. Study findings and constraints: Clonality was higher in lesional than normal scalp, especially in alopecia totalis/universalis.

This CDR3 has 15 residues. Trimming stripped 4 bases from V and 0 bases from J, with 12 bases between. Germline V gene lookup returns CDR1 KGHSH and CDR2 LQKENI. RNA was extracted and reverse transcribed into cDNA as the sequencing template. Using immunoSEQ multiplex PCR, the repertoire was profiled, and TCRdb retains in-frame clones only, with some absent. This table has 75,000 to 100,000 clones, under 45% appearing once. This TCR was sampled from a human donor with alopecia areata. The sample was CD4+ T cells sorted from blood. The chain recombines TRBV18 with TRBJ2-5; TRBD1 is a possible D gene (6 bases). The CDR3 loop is CASSRAAGDQETQYF. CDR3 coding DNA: TGTGCCAGCTCACGCGCAGCAGGGGACCAAGAGACCCAGTACTTC.